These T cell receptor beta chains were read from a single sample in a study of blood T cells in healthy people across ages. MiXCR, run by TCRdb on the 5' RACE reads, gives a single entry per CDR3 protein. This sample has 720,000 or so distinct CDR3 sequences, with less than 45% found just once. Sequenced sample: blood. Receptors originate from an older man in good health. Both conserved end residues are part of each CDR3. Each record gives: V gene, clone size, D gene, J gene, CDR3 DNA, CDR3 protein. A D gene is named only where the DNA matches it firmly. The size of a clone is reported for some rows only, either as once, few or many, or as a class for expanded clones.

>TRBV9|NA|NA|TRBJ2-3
TGTGCCAGCAGCGTAGATACCCTCGTCACAGATACGCAGTATTTT
CASSVDTLVTDTQYF
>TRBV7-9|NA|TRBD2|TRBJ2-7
TGTGCCAGCTACGGGAGGGAAAGGCAGTACTTC
CASYGRERQYF
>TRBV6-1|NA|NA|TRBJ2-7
TGTGCCAGCAGTGGGACAAACTACAATGAGCAGTACTTC
CASSGTNYNEQYF
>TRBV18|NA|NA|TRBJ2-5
TGTGCCAGCTCGGGGGGCCTCACGGAGACCCAGTACTTC
CASSGGLTETQYF
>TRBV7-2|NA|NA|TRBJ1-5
TGTGCCAGCAGCTTAGAAGGTTTTAATCAGCCCCAGCATTTT
CASSLEGFNQPQHF
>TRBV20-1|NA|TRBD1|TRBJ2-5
TGCAGTGCAACTGGGACAGACCAAGAGACCCAGTACTTC
CSATGTDQETQYF
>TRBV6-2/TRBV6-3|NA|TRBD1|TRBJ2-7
TGTGCCAGCGGACAGGACAGTTCCTACGAGCAGTACTTC
CASGQDSSYEQYF
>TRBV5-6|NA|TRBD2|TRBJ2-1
TGTGCCAGCAGCTTGGCCGAGGGGAGGGGACCCGTGGATGAGCAGTTCTTC
CASSLAEGRGPVDEQFF
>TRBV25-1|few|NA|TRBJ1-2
TGTGCCAGCAGTATTGGTTTTGACTATGGCTACACCTTC
CASSIGFDYGYTF
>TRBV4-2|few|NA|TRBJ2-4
TGTGCCAGCAGCCAAGTGGGACCAGGGAGTCAGGCCAAAAACATTCAGTACTTC
CASSQVGPGSQAKNIQYF
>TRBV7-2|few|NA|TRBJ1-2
TGTGCCAGCAGCTTGGGGCTCAGGGAACGGGATGGCTACACCTTC
CASSLGLRERDGYTF
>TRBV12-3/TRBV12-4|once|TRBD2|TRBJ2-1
TGTGCCAGCATCGGGACTAGCGGGAGATTCTCGGGCTCCTACAATGAGCAGTTCTTC
CASIGTSGRFSGSYNEQFF
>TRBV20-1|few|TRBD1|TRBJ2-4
TGCAGTGCTAAAAGGACAGGGGACAGCCCTCTACTGGGTGAGCAGTACTTC
CSAKRTGDSPLLGEQYF
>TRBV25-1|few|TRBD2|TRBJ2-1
TGTGCCAGCAGAGATAGCGGGCTCGGGAATGAGCAGTTCTTC
CASRDSGLGNEQFF
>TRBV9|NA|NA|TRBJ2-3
TGTGCCAGCAGCGGGGCCCCCACAGATACGCAGTATTTT
CASSGAPTDTQYF
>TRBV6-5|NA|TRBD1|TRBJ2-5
TGTGCCAGCAGTTACTCGAGACAGGGAGCCAATGAGCAGTACTTC
CASSYSRQGANEQYF
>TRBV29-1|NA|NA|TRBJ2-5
TGCAGCGGTGACTGGGGACAAGAGCAGTACTTC
CSGDWGQEQYF
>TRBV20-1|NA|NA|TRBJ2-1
TGCAGTGCTAGAGATTTACTAGGGCGGGATGAGCAGTTCTTC
CSARDLLGRDEQFF
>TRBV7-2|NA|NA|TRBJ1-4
TGTGCCAGCAGCCTGAGTGCGGGACCTAATGAAAAACTGTTTTTT
CASSLSAGPNEKLFF
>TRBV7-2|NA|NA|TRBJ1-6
TGTGCCAGCAGCTCCGGTAGGCAGGGCAACTCACCCCTCCACTTT
CASSSGRQGNSPLHF